Below, one T cell receptor (beta chain) is given with its context. The data derive from a study of blood T cell repertoires in COVID-19. Study background: Sites in the United States, Italy and Spain provided acute and convalescent COVID-19 samples. PBMCs, B-cell-depleted T cells, or T cells provided the cDNA or gDNA that made up the material.

Germline V gene sequence: CDR1 LNHDA, CDR2 SQIVND (reference sequence). The V and J ends lost 5 bases and 1 base, in that order; junction bases with no gene match: 7. The CDR3 consists of 15 residues. In the study's own analysis: Nucleated cell counts were estimated from reference gene primer amplification. The data were produced by immunoSEQ multiplex PCR, yet TCRdb's version contains in-frame clones alone and is incomplete. V, J and clone size were drawn from that table, and D and trimming were deduced from the DNA. The repertoire holds approximately 220,000 clones, with around 87% as singletons. The sample comprised peripheral blood. The chain carries TRBV19 and TRBJ1-1, with 7 bases fitting TRBD1. The sequence derives from a man aged 60 to 69 with acute or convalescent COVID-19. In nucleotides, the CDR3 is TGTGCCAGTAGTCCCGGGACAGACCGGAACACTGAAGCTTTCTTT. This translates into CASSPGTDRNTEAFF.